Listed below are T cell receptor beta chains from one sample, sequenced in a study of blood T cell repertoires in COVID-19. Here immunoSEQ multiplex PCR was the method, and the copy in TCRdb shows in-frame clones only, minus some. The sample contains 200,000 or so clones, 84% of which appear only once. Source material: peripheral blood. Receptor source: a human donor in a cohort sampled during active COVID-19. CDR3s include the opening cysteine and the closing phenylalanine or tryptophan. The order of the fields is clone size, D gene, V gene, J gene, CDR3 protein, CDR3 DNA. D genes are given only for firm matches. Part of the rows lack a size; the others show once, few, many or a class for expanded clones.

few	TRBD1	TRBV28	TRBJ1-2	CASTGQNYGYTF	TGTGCCAGTACGGGACAGAACTATGGCTACACCTTC
NA	TRBD2	TRBV27	TRBJ2-7	CASSIAGISYEQYF	TGTGCCAGCAGTATAGCGGGAATCTCCTACGAGCAGTACTTC
NA	TRBD2	TRBV28	TRBJ2-5	CASRGLGTSGGETQYF	TGTGCCAGCAGAGGGCTGGGGACTAGCGGCGGGGAGACCCAGTACTTC
NA	NA	TRBV4-1	TRBJ2-7	CASSQDGSDSYEQYF	TGCGCCAGCAGCCAAGACGGGAGCGACTCCTACGAGCAGTACTTC
NA	NA	TRBV18	TRBJ2-5	CASSPQGGETQYF	TGTGCCAGCTCACCCCAGGGGGGAGAGACCCAGTACTTC
NA	NA	TRBV7-8	TRBJ2-1	CASSTQPGLERNEQFF	TGTGCCAGCAGCACTCAACCGGGACTGGAACGCAATGAGCAGTTCTTC
NA	NA	TRBV15	TRBJ2-1	CATSRDPGYEQFF	TGTGCCACCAGCAGAGATCCGGGATACGAGCAGTTCTTC
NA	TRBD1	TRBV15	TRBJ2-5	CATSRDRQETQYF	TGTGCCACCAGTAGGGACAGGCAAGAGACCCAGTACTTC
NA	TRBD1	TRBV19	TRBJ1-4	CASSGQAATNEKLFF	TGTGCCAGTAGTGGACAGGCGGCAACTAATGAAAAACTGTTTTTT
NA	TRBD2	TRBV7-9	TRBJ2-7	CASSGATSAPEEEQYF	TGTGCCAGTTCAGGGGCGACTAGCGCCCCGGAGGAGGAGCAGTACTTC
NA	NA	TRBV28	TRBJ1-1	CASSLQGNGAFF	TGTGCCAGCAGTTTACAGGGCAATGGGGCTTTCTTT
NA	NA	TRBV5-1	TRBJ2-5	CASSLAPRKQETQYF	TGCGCCAGCAGCTTGGCCCCCAGGAAACAAGAGACCCAGTACTTC
NA	TRBD1	TRBV19	TRBJ2-6	CASSIGDRVGPGANVLTF	TGTGCCAGTAGTATAGGGGACAGGGTAGGTCCTGGGGCCAACGTCCTGACTTTC
few	TRBD1	TRBV18	TRBJ1-5	CASSLRPGQGDPQHF	TGTGCCAGCTCACTGAGACCGGGACAGGGTGATCCCCAGCATTTT
once	TRBD2	TRBV11-2	TRBJ2-1	CASRRLAGGMPEQFF	TGTGCCAGCAGGCGACTAGCGGGAGGCATGCCTGAGCAGTTCTTC
NA	TRBD1	TRBV4-2	TRBJ1-2	CASSHGTGTNYGYTF	TGTGCCAGCAGCCACGGGACAGGAACGAACTATGGCTACACCTTC
few	NA	TRBV28	TRBJ1-2	CAVRAPASYGYTF	TGTGCCGTGCGGGCCCCGGCTTCCTATGGCTACACCTTC
NA	NA	TRBV11-2	TRBJ1-5	CASSLVGASNQPQHF	TGTGCCAGCAGCTTAGTTGGGGCTAGCAATCAGCCCCAGCATTTT
NA	TRBD1	TRBV2	TRBJ1-2	CASTAQQGARYGYTF	TGTGCCAGCACCGCTCAACAGGGGGCGCGGTATGGCTACACCTTC
NA	NA	TRBV10-3	TRBJ1-3	CAISESTGVNSGNTIYF	TGTGCCATCAGTGAGTCGACGGGAGTAAACTCTGGAAACACCATATATTTT